The entry that follows covers one TCR beta chain sequence. This sample is drawn from a study of CD8+CD57+ T cells in acquired aplastic anemia. The V gene end was trimmed by 2 bases and the J gene end by 4 bases; junction bases not matched to a gene: 6. The germline gives CDR1 SGHVS, CDR2 FNYEAQ. The CDR3 contains 15 residues. It was genomic DNA that served as the template for profiling TCR beta VDJ and CDR3. MiXCR, run by TCRdb on the reads, gives a single entry per CDR3 protein. Found here are approximately 200,000 distinct CDR3 sequences, around 65% of them singletons; the top ten hold approximately 44%.

The genes are TRBV7-6 and TRBJ2-7; 9 nucleotides match TRBD1. The origin of this receptor is a human donor with severe aplastic anemia or a healthy control (not recorded which). The sequenced sample was sorted CD4+, CD8+, or CD8+CD57+ T cells (not recorded which) from PBMCs. The CDR3 DNA reads TGTGCCAGCAGCTTAAGGACAGGGGAGGAATACGAGCAGTACTTC. This codes for CASSLRTGEEYEQYF.